This T cell receptor (beta chain) was identified in a study of technical replicates of blood from a few donors. The germline gives CDR1 LNHDA, CDR2 SQIVND (reference sequence). This CDR3 has 13 residues. V trimming: 8 bases; J trimming: 1 base; junction bases outside the gene matches: 4. Only in-frame clones appear in the TCRdb table, and some are missing; sequencing was by immunoSEQ multiplex PCR. This sample has 78,000 or so clones; around 91% occur once, and the top ten carry 0.35% to 0.45%. Sequencing used T cells isolated from PBMCs. This clonotype was obtained from a human donor in good health. This rearrangement joins TRBV19 to TRBJ1-1; 7 bases fit TRBD1. CDR3: CASSQGRNTEAFF. The CDR3 DNA reads TGTGCCAGTTCACAGGGGAGGAACACTGAAGCTTTCTTT.